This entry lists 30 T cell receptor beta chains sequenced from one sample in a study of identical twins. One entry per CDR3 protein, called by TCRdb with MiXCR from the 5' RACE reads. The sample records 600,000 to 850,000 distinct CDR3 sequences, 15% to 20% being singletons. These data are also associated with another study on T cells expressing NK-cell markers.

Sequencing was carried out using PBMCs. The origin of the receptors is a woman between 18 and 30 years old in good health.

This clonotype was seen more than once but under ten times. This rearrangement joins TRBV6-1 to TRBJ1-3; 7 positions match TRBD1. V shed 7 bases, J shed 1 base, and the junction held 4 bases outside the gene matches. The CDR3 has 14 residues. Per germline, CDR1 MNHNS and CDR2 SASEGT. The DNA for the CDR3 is TGTGCCAGCACCAGGGGGGCGTCTGGAAACACCATATATTTT. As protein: CASTRGASGNTIYF.

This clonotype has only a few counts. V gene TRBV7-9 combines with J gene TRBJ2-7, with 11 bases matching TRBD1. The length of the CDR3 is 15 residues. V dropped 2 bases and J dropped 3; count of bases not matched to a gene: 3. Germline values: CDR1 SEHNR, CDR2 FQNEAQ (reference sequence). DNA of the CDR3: TGTGCCAGCAGCTTAAAGGGACAGGGGGTCTACGAGCAGTACTTC. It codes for CASSLKGQGVYEQYF.

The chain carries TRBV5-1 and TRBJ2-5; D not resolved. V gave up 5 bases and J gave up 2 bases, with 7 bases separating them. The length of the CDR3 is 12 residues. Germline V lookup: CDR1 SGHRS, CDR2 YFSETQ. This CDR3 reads CASREPQETQYF. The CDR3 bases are TGCGCCAGCAGGGAGCCGCAAGAGACCCAGTACTTC.

The CDR3 spells CSASGGSDTQYF. CDR3 nucleotides: TGCAGTGCTAGCGGGGGGAGCGATACGCAGTATTTT. The rearrangement uses TRBV20-1 and TRBJ2-3; 7 bases agree with TRBD2. Germline V gene lookup returns CDR1 DFQATT and CDR2 SNEGSKA (reference sequence). The junction had 3 bases not matched to a gene; V was cut back by 3 bases and J by 6 bases. The CDR3 is 12 residues long.

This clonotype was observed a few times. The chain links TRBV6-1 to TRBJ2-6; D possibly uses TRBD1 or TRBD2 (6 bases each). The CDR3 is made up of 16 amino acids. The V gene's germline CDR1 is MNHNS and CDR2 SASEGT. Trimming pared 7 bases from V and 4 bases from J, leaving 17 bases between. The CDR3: CASTTSGAKGANVLTF. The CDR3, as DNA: TGTGCCAGCACTACGTCGGGGGCGAAAGGGGCCAACGTCCTGACTTTC.

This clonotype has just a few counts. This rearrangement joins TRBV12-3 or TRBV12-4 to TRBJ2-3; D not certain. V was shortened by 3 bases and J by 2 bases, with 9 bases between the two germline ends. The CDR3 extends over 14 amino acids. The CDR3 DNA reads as TGTGCCAGCAGTTTTTTAAGCGACACAGATACGCAGTATTTT. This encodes CASSFLSDTDTQYF.

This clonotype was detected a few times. The CDR3 reads CASSVAAGRGGYGYTF. The CDR3 nucleotides read TGTGCCAGCAGCGTAGCCGCGGGGAGGGGCGGCTATGGCTACACCTTC. This chain connects TRBV9 to TRBJ1-2; D may be TRBD1 (5 bases). Germline CDR1 reads SGDLS; CDR2 reads YYNGEE. V dropped 0 bases and J dropped 4 bases, with 16 bases sitting between them. CDR3 length equals 16 residues.

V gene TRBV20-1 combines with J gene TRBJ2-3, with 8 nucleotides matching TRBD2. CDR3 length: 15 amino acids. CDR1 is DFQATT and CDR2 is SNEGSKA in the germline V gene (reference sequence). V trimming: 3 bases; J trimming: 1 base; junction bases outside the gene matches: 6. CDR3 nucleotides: TGCAGTGCTAGGGGACTAGGGGGTCGCACAGATACGCAGTATTTT. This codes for CSARGLGGRTDTQYF.

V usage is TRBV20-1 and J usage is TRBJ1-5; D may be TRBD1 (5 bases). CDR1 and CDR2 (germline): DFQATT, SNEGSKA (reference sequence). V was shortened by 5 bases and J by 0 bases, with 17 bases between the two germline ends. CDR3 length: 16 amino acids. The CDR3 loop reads CSARNPTASSNQPQHF. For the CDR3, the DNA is TGCAGTGCTCGTAACCCGACAGCTTCTAGCAATCAGCCCCAGCATTTT.

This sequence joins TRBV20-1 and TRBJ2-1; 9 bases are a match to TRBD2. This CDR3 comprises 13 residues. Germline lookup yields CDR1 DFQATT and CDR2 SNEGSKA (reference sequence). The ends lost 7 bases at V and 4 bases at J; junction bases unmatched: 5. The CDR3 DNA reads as TGCAGTGGCGGTCTAGCGGGGTACAATGAGCAGTTCTTC. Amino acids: CSGGLAGYNEQFF.

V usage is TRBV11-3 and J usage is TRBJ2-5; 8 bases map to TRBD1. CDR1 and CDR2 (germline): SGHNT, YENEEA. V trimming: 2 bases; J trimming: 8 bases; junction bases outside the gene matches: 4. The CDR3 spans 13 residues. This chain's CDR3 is CASSLTTGATQYF. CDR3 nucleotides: TGTGCCAGCAGCTTAACGACAGGGGCCACCCAGTACTTC.

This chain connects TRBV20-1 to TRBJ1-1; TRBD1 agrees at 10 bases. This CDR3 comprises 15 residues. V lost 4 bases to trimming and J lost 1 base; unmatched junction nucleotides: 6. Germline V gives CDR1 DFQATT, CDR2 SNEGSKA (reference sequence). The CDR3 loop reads CSAITRTGGNTEAFF. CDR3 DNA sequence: TGCAGTGCTATCACTAGGACAGGGGGGAACACTGAAGCTTTCTTT.

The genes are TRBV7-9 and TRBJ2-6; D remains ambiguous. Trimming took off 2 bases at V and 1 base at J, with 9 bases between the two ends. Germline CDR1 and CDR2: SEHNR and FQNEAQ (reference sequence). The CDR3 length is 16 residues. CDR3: CASSLIPQSGANVLTF. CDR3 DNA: TGTGCCAGCAGCTTAATTCCCCAGTCTGGGGCCAACGTCCTGACTTTC. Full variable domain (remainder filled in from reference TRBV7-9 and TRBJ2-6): DTGVSQNPRHKITKRGQNVTFRCDPISEHNRLYWYRQTLGQGPEFLTYFQNEAQLEKSRLLSDRFSAERPKGSFSTLEIQRTEQGDSAMYLCASSLIPQSGANVLTFGAGSRLTVL.

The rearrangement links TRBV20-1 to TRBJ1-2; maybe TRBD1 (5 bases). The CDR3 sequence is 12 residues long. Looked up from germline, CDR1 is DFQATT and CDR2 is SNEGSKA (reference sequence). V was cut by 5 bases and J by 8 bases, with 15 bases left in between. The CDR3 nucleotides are TGCAGTGCTCAGGGCAGGGAAGGGGGCTACACCTTC. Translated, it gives CSAQGREGGYTF.

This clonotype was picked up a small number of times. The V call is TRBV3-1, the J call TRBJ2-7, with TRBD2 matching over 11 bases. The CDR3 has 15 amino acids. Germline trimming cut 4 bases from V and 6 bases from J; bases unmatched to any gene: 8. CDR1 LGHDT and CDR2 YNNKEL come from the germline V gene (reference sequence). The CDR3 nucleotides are TGTGCCAGCAGCCCAAGGGTAGCGGGAGGGTCCGAGCAGTACTTC. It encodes CASSPRVAGGSEQYF.

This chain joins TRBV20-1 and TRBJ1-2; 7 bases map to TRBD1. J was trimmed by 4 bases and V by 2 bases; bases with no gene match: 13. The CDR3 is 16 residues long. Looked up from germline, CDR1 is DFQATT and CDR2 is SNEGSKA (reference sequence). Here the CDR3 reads CSARWAGGALSYGYTF. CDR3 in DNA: TGCAGTGCTAGATGGGCAGGGGGGGCGCTGAGCTATGGCTACACCTTC.

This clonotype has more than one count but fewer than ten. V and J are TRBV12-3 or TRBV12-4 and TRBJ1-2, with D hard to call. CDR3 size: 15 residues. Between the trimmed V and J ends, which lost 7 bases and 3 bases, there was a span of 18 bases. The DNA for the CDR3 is TGTGCCAGCACTGAGAGGCTCCCCCAGTACTATGGCTACACCTTC. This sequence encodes CASTERLPQYYGYTF.

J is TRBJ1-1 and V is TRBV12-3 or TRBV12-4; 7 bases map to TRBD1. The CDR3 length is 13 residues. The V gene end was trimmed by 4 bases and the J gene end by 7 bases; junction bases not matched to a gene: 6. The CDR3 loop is CASSWDRSYEAFF. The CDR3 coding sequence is TGTGCCAGCAGTTGGGACAGAAGTTATGAAGCTTTCTTT.

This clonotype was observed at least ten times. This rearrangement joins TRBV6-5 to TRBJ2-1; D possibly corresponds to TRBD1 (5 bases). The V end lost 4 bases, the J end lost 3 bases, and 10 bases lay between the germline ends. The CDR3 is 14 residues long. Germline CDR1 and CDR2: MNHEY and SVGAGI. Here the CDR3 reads CASSFSDSYNEQFF. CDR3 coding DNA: TGTGCCAGCAGTTTCTCCGACAGCTACAATGAGCAGTTCTTC.

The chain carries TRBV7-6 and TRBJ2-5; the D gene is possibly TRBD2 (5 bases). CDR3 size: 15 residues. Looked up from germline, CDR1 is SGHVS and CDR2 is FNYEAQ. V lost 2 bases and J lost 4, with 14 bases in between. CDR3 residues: CASSLQTTSPETQYF. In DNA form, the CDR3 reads TGTGCCAGCAGCTTACAGACTACGAGCCCAGAGACCCAGTACTTC.

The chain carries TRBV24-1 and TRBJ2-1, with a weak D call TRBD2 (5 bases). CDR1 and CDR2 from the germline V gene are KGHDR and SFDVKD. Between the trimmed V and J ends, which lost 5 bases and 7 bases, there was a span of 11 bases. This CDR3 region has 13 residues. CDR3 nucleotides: TGTGCCACCAGTGCCCGAGGGCGAAATGAGCAGTTCTTC. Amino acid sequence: CATSARGRNEQFF.

The CDR3 DNA reads as TGCAGTGCTCCTTTGGAAGTCAGCGATGAGCAGTTCTTC. Its protein is CSAPLEVSDEQFF. The rearrangement uses TRBV20-1 and TRBJ2-1, with no clear D. The CDR3 contains 13 residues. Germline V gene data show CDR1 as DFQATT and CDR2 as SNEGSKA (reference sequence). Trimming pared 5 bases from V and 8 bases from J, leaving 16 bases between.

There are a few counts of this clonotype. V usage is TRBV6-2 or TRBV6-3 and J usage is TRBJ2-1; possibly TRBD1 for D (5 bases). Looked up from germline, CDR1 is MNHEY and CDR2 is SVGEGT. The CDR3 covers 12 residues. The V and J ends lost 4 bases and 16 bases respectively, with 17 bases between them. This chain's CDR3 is CASSFLGLLHFF. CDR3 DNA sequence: TGTGCCAGCAGTTTTCTGGGGCTACTCCACTTCTTC.

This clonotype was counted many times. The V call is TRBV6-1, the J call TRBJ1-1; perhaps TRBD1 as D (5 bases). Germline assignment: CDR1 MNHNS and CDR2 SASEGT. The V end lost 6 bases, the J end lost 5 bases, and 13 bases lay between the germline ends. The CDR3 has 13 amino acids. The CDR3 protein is CASSFSQETEAFF. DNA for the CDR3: TGTGCCAGCAGCTTTTCACAGGAAACTGAAGCTTTCTTT.

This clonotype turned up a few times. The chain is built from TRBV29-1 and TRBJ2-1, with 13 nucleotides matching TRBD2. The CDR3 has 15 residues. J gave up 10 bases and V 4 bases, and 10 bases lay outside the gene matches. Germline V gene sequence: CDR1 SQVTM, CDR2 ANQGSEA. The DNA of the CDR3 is TGCAGCGTTGGGGGAACTAGCGGGGGGGCTCGGGAGCAGTTCTTC. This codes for CSVGGTSGGAREQFF.

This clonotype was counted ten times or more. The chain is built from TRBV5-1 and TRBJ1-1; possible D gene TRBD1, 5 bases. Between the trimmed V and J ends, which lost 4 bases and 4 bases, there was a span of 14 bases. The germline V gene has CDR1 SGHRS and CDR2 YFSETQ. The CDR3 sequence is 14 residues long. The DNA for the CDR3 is TGCGCCAGCAGCCGGCAGGGCCAGGGCACTGAAGCTTTCTTT. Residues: CASSRQGQGTEAFF.

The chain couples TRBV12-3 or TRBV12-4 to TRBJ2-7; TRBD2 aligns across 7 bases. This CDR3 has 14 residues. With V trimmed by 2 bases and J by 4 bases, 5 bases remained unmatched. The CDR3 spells CASSLQAGAYEQYF. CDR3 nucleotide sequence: TGTGCCAGCAGTTTACAGGCGGGAGCGTACGAGCAGTACTTC.

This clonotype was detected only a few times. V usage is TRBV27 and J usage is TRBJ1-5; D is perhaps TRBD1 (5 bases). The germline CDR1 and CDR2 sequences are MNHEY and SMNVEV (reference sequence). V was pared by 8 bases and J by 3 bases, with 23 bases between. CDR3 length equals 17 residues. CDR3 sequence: CASSLRGAQGANQPQHF. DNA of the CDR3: TGTGCCAGCTCTTTAAGGGGCGCTCAGGGTGCCAATCAGCCCCAGCATTTT.

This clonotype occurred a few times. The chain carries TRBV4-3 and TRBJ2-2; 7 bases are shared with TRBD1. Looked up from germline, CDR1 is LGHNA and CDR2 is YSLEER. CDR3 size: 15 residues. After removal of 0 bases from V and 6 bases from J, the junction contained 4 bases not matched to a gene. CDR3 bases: TGCGCCAGCAGCCAAGACCGGGGACAGTCCGGGGAGCTGTTTTTT. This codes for CASSQDRGQSGELFF.

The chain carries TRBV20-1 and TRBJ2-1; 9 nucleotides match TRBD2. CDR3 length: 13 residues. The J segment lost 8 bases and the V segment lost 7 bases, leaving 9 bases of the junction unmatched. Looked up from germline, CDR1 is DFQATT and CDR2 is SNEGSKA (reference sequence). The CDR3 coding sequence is TGCAGTGGGCGGGGGGGTGCCCAAGATGAGCAGTTCTTC. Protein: CSGRGGAQDEQFF.